Shown below are 20 T cell receptor beta chains from a single sample sequenced in a study of response to subunit inactivated influenza vaccine. TCRdb used MiXCR to reprocess the RT-PCR reads, holding one entry per CDR3 protein. Counted here are more than 500,000 distinct CDR3 sequences, around 10% occurring once; the ten biggest clones make up approximately 10%. These data were also reused for a study on T cells expressing NK-cell markers. Per that study: 5'RACE template switching built TCR beta cDNA with unique molecular identifiers.

The starting material was PBMCs from blood, obtained on the day of vaccination. These receptors came from a man between 50 and 59 years old who received an inactivated influenza vaccine.

This clonotype was detected only a few times. This chain links TRBV28 with TRBJ2-4, with D perhaps matching TRBD1 (6 bases). The CDR3 is 14 residues long. Germline V gene lookup returns CDR1 MDHEN and CDR2 SYDVKM. Trimming removed 1 base at V and 6 bases at J, with 10 bases between. CDR3 nucleotides: TGTGCCAGCAGTTTATCAGGGGTGGCAAACATTCAGTACTTC. Protein: CASSLSGVANIQYF.

The V gene is TRBV9, the J gene TRBJ2-1; no firm D call. V was cut by 0 bases and J by 4 bases, with 14 bases left in between. Germline CDR1 reads SGDLS; CDR2 reads YYNGEE. The length of the CDR3 is 16 residues. The CDR3 DNA is TGTGCCAGCAGCGTAGTTCCCACGGAAGGGTACAATGAGCAGTTCTTC. It is translated as CASSVVPTEGYNEQFF. Looking up the rest from reference TRBV9 and TRBJ2-1 gives the full variable domain: DSGVTQTPKHLITATGQRVTLRCSPRSGDLSVYWYQQSLDQGLQFLIQYYNGEERAKGNILERFSAQQFPDLHSELNLSSLELGDSALYFCASSVVPTEGYNEQFFGPGTRLTVL.

The J gene is TRBJ2-1, the V gene TRBV2; TRBD2 agrees at 7 bases. CDR3 size: 16 residues. The J segment lost 5 bases and the V segment lost 1 base, leaving 8 bases of the junction unmatched. CDR1 SNHLY and CDR2 FYNNEI come from the germline V gene. Here the CDR3 DNA reads TGTGCCAGCAGTGAAGAGCTAGCGGTAATCAACAATGAGCAGTTCTTC. Its protein is CASSEELAVINNEQFF. The full variable domain, completed using reference TRBV2 and TRBJ2-1, is EPEVTQTPSHQVTQMGQEVILRCVPISNHLYFYWYRQILGQKVEFLVSFYNNEISEKSEIFDDQFSVERPDGSNFTLKIRSTKLEDSAMYFCASSEELAVINNEQFFGPGTRLTVL.

This chain links TRBV20-1 with TRBJ2-7; a weak D match, TRBD1 (6 bases). This CDR3 has 14 residues. From germline, CDR1 is DFQATT and CDR2 SNEGSKA (reference sequence). The V end lost 4 bases, the J end lost 6 bases, and 19 bases lay between the germline ends. The CDR3 is CSATLRTATREQYF. CDR3 DNA: TGCAGTGCTACCCTCCGGACAGCCACCCGCGAGCAGTACTTC.

This chain uses TRBV6-2 or TRBV6-3 with TRBJ2-7; 7 nucleotides align to TRBD2. The ends lost 7 bases at V and 6 bases at J; junction bases unmatched: 12. Germline V CDR1 and CDR2: MNHEY, SVGEGT. The CDR3 has 14 amino acids. The CDR3, as DNA: TGTGCCAGCAACCCGGTTGGCGGGGGAGGCGAGCAGTACTTC. The encoded protein is CASNPVGGGGEQYF.

The chain is built from TRBV12-3 or TRBV12-4 and TRBJ2-1, with D possibly being TRBD2 (5 bases). The CDR3 is 13 amino acids. V shed 3 bases and J shed 9 bases, with 12 bases lying between them. The CDR3 protein is CASSLASSSEQFF. CDR3 nucleotide sequence: TGTGCCAGCAGTTTGGCTAGCAGTAGTGAGCAGTTCTTC.

Many counts were recorded for this clonotype. The rearrangement joins TRBV4-1 to TRBJ2-1; 10 bases align to TRBD2. Germline-derived CDR1 and CDR2 are MGHRA and YSYEKL. Losses at the gene ends were 1 base for V and 13 bases for J; bases not matched to a gene: 13. This CDR3 comprises 16 residues. This chain's CDR3 is CASSQGSSGGDLLQFF. DNA of the CDR3: TGCGCCAGCAGCCAAGGCTCTAGCGGGGGTGACCTCCTTCAGTTCTTC.

Only a few counts were recorded for this clonotype. The chain is built from TRBV9 and TRBJ2-1; D is perhaps TRBD1 or TRBD2 (5 bases each). CDR3 length: 15 residues. In germline, CDR1 is SGDLS, CDR2 YYNGEE. V was shortened by 3 bases and J by 3 bases, with 13 bases between the two germline ends. The chain's CDR3 is CASSAGLGGYNEQFF. CDR3 nucleotides: TGTGCCAGCAGCGCGGGGCTAGGAGGCTACAATGAGCAGTTCTTC.

V gene TRBV6-2 or TRBV6-3 combines with J gene TRBJ2-7; D gene uncertain. Trimming cost V 6 bases and J 1 base, with 7 bases left between them. Germline CDR1 and CDR2: MNHEY and SVGEGT. The CDR3 spans 12 residues. The CDR3 DNA follows: TGTGCCAGCAGCGAAACTTCCTACGAGCAGTACTTC. Its protein product is CASSETSYEQYF.

The chain joins TRBV28 to TRBJ2-6, with TRBD1 matching over 9 bases. The CDR3 is 15 residues long. CDR1 and CDR2 from the germline V gene are MDHEN and SYDVKM. J gave up 5 bases and V 6 bases, and 5 bases lay outside the gene matches. The CDR3 loop reads CASSSTGGRANVLTF. CDR3 nucleotide sequence: TGTGCCAGCAGCTCGACAGGGGGTCGGGCCAACGTCCTGACTTTC.

A few counts support this clonotype. This rearrangement joins TRBV18 to TRBJ2-1; 8 bases match TRBD2. CDR3 size: 16 residues. Germline V gene data show CDR1 as KGHSH and CDR2 as LQKENI. With 6 bases clipped from V and 5 bases from J, the junction kept 12 bases outside the gene matches. This CDR3 reads CASSLRHGRADNEQFF. The CDR3 nucleotides are TGTGCCAGCTCCCTTAGACACGGGAGGGCCGACAATGAGCAGTTCTTC.

This clonotype showed up many times. The J gene is TRBJ2-1, the V gene TRBV28; the match to TRBD2 covers 16 bases. The CDR3 covers 17 residues. V lost 6 bases to trimming and J lost 8 bases; unmatched junction nucleotides: 10. Looked up from germline, CDR1 is MDHEN and CDR2 is SYDVKM. The CDR3: CASREGLAGGPSDEQFF. Written as DNA, the CDR3 is TGTGCCAGCAGGGAGGGACTAGCGGGAGGGCCCTCGGATGAGCAGTTCTTC.

This clonotype has at least ten counts. The chain is built from TRBV7-2 and TRBJ2-7, with D tentatively TRBD1 or TRBD2 (5 bases each). The CDR3 consists of 15 residues. V lost 1 base to trimming and J lost 4 bases, with 14 bases between them. Looked up from germline, CDR1 is SGHTA and CDR2 is FQGNSA. The CDR3 DNA reads TGTGCCAGCAGCTTAGGGGGGAGTGAAATTTACGAGCAGTACTTC. It is translated as CASSLGGSEIYEQYF.

The V and J genes are TRBV12-3 or TRBV12-4 and TRBJ1-3; no clear D. V was shortened by 7 bases and J by 0 bases, with 4 bases between the two germline ends. The CDR3 is 12 amino acids. The CDR3 spells CASTPSGNTIYF. The CDR3 DNA reads TGTGCCAGCACCCCCTCTGGAAACACCATATATTTT.

V gene TRBV10-1 combines with J gene TRBJ1-1; D possibly corresponds to TRBD1 (5 bases). V was trimmed by 3 bases and J by 5 bases, leaving 13 bases between them. The CDR3 totals 14 residues. CDR1 and CDR2 (germline): WNHNN, SYGVQD (reference sequence). For the CDR3, the DNA is TGCGCCAGCAGTGACAGGGTCGGGGTTACTGAAGCTTTCTTT. This translates into CASSDRVGVTEAFF.

The chain is built from TRBV20-1 and TRBJ2-3, with unresolved D. The CDR3 is made up of 12 amino acids. CDR1 is DFQATT and CDR2 is SNEGSKA in the germline V gene (reference sequence). The V end lost 6 bases, the J end lost 4 bases, and 11 bases lay between the germline ends. CDR3 sequence: CSATSPPDTQYF. The CDR3 nucleotides are TGCAGTGCGACCTCCCCCCCAGATACGCAGTATTTT.

The CDR3 DNA is TGCGCCAGCAGCTGGGGACTAGCGGGAGAATCAGAGACCCAGTACTTC. Its protein is CASSWGLAGESETQYF. The rearrangement links TRBV5-1 to TRBJ2-5; 14 bases are a match to TRBD2. The trim removed 3 bases at V and 4 bases at J, leaving 5 bases unmatched. This CDR3 is 16 amino acids long. Germline values: CDR1 SGHRS, CDR2 YFSETQ.

The chain carries TRBV12-3 or TRBV12-4 and TRBJ2-3, with D maybe TRBD1 (8 bases). The V end lost 8 bases, the J end lost 6 bases, and 27 bases lay between the germline ends. The CDR3 runs 17 residues. Written as DNA, the CDR3 is TGTGCCAGCCGTGATTGGACTACAGGGGGAGGGCTTGATACGCAGTATTTT. This sequence encodes CASRDWTTGGGLDTQYF.

This clonotype was detected a few times. V usage is TRBV9 and J usage is TRBJ1-5, with 11 bases aligning to TRBD1. CDR3 size: 14 residues. Looked up from germline, CDR1 is SGDLS and CDR2 is YYNGEE. The ends lost 3 bases at V and 6 bases at J; junction bases unmatched: 2. CDR3 nucleotides: TGTGCCAGCAGCGGGGACAGGGGGTTTCAGCCCCAGCATTTT. This sequence encodes CASSGDRGFQPQHF.

This clonotype was counted at least ten times. This rearrangement joins TRBV7-2 to TRBJ2-7; 9 positions agree with TRBD1. The CDR3 covers 16 residues. V gave up 0 bases and J gave up 6 bases; unmatched junction bases: 9. Germline lookup yields CDR1 SGHTA and CDR2 FQGNSA. This CDR3 is CASSLALGQGKSEQYF. CDR3 in DNA: TGTGCCAGCAGCTTAGCGCTGGGACAGGGTAAATCCGAGCAGTACTTC.